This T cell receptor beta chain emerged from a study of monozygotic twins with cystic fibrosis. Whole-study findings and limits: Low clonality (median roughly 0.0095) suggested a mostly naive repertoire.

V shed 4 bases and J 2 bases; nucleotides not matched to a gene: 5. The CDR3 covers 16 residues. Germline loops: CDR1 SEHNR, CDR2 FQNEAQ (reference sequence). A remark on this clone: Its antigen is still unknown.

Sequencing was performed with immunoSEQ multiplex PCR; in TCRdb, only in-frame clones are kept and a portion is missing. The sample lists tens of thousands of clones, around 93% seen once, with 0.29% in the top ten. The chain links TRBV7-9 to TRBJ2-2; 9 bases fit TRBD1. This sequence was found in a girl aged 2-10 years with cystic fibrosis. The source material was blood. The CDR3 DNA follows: TGTGCCAGCAGCTCGACAGGGGGTTCAAACACCGGGGAGCTGTTTTTT. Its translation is CASSSTGGSNTGELFF.